This TCR beta chain emerged from a study of blood T cells in healthy people across ages. Germline values: CDR1 LNHDA, CDR2 SQIVND (reference sequence). This CDR3 spans 13 amino acids. The V gene lost 8 bases and the J gene lost 5 bases, with 15 bases spanning the gap. About this clonotype: The antigen is unknown.

The study, taken as a whole, reports: Greater diversity and more naive CD4+ cells were seen in long-lived donors than in aged donors.

Alongside a J-beta primer mix, a sample-barcoded 5' primer served in a second PCR lasting roughly 6 to 12 cycles. One entry per CDR3 protein results from TCRdb running MiXCR on the 5' RACE reads. The sample lists about 640,000 distinct CDR3 sequences; over 40% were seen once. The TCR originated in an elderly man in good health. Sequencing used blood. V gene TRBV19 combines with J gene TRBJ1-1; possibly TRBD1 for D (5 bases). CDR3 residues: CASGAGRETEAFF. CDR3 DNA: TGTGCCAGTGGTGCGGGACGGGAGACTGAAGCTTTCTTT.